Each of the 3 T cell receptor beta chains below was sequenced from the same sample in a study of Graves' ophthalmopathy and Graves' hyperthyroidism. For repertoire sequencing, the TCR beta CDR3 regions were amplified from RNA transcripts. First-round RT-PCR employed HTBI primers, with a second-round multiplex PCR after it. TCRdb reprocessed the multiplex PCR reads with MiXCR, giving one entry per CDR3 protein. The table lists 300,000 or so distinct CDR3 sequences, about a sixth of them singletons. The source material was peripheral blood. All receptors derive from an adult man with Graves' ophthalmopathy.

In this sample, this clonotype turned up many times. The chain carries TRBV7-2 and TRBJ1-1; a possible D gene is TRBD1 (6 bases). The CDR3 loop spans 14 amino acids. V lost 5 bases, J lost 4 bases, and 14 bases lay in between. From germline, CDR1 is SGHTA and CDR2 FQGNSA. As DNA, the CDR3 is TGTGCCAGCAGCGAGACCAGGGGAGGCACTGAAGCTTTCTTT. As protein: CASSETRGGTEAFF.

This clonotype has a count of ten or more. The chain has TRBV20-1 and TRBJ2-7, with D perhaps matching TRBD1 (6 bases). The CDR3 length is 14 residues. Germline V gene lookup returns CDR1 DFQATT and CDR2 SNEGSKA (reference sequence). Trimming removed 7 bases from V and 6 bases from J, with 22 bases in between. The CDR3 DNA follows: TGCAGTGGTTCCCCCGCCGCGACAGGAGGCGAGCAGTACTTC. Residues: CSGSPAATGGEQYF.

This clonotype occurred many times. V usage is TRBV28 and J usage is TRBJ2-5, with 7 bases that match TRBD1. This CDR3 region has 16 residues. Germline V gene data show CDR1 as MDHEN and CDR2 as SYDVKM. V was clipped by 6 bases and J by 2 bases; unmatched bases: 12. The CDR3: CASSFPTGQRQETQYF. The CDR3 DNA follows: TGTGCCAGCAGCTTTCCGACAGGGCAGAGGCAAGAGACCCAGTACTTC.